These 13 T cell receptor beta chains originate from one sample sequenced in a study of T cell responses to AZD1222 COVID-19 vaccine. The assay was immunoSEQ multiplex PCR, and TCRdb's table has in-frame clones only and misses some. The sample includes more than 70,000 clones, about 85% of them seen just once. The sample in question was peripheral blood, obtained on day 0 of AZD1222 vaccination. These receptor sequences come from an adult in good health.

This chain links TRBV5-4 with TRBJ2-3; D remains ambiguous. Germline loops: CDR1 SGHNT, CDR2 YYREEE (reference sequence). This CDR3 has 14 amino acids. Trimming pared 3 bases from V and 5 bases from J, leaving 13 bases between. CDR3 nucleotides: TGTGCCAGCAGCTCTTGGACGGTTAAAGATACGCAGTATTTT. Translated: CASSSWTVKDTQYF.

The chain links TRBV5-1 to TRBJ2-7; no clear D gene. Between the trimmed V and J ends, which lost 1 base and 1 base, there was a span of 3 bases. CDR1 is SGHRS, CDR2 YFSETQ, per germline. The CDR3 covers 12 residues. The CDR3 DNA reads TGCGCCAGCAGCTTGCAGTCCTACGAGCAGTACTTC. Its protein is CASSLQSYEQYF. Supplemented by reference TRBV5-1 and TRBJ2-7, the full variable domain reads KAGVTQTPRYLIKTRGQQVTLSCSPISGHRSVSWYQQTPGQGLQFLFEYFSETQRNKGNFPGRFSGRQFSNSRSEMNVSTLELGDSALYLCASSLQSYEQYFGPGTRLTVT.

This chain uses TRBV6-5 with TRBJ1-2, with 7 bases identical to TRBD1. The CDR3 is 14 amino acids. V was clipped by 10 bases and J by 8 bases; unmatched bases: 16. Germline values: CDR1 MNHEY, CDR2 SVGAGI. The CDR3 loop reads CATRQGFVSAGYTF. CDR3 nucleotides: TGTGCCACCAGACAGGGTTTTGTGAGCGCGGGCTACACCTTC.

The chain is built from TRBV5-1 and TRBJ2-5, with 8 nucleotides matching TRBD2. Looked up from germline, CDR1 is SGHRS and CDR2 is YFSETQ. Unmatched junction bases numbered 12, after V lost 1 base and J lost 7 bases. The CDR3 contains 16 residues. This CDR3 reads CASSLLVSGDRGTQYF. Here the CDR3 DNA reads TGCGCCAGCAGCTTGCTTGTTAGCGGGGACCGGGGGACCCAGTACTTC.

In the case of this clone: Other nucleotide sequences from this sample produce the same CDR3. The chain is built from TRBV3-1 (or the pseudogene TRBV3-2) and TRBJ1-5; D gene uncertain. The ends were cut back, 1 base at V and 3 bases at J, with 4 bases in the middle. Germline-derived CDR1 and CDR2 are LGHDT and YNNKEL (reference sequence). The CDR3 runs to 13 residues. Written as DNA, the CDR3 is TGTGCCAGCAGCCAAGGTGACAATCAGCCCCAGCATTTT. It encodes CASSQGDNQPQHF.

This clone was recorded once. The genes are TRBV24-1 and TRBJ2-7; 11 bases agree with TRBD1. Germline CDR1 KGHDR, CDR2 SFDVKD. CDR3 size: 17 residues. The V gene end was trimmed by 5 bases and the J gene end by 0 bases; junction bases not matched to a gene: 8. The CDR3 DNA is TGTGCCACCAGTGGTGCGACCGGGACAGGGGGCTCCTACGAGCAGTACTTC. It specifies CATSGATGTGGSYEQYF.

The CDR3 spells CATATPGNTEAFF. The DNA for the CDR3 is TGTGCCACCGCGACCCCTGGGAACACTGAAGCTTTCTTT. The gene calls are TRBV28 and TRBJ1-1; D unclear. The CDR3 runs 13 residues. From germline, CDR1 is MDHEN and CDR2 SYDVKM. Between the trimmed V and J ends, which lost 10 bases and 1 base, there was a span of 13 bases.

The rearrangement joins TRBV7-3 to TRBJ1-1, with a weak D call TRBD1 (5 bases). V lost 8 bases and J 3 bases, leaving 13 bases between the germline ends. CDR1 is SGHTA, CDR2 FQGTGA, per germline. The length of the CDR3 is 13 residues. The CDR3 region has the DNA TGTGCCAGCTCCGGGGGTCGGGACACTGAAGCTTTCTTT. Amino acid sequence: CASSGGRDTEAFF.

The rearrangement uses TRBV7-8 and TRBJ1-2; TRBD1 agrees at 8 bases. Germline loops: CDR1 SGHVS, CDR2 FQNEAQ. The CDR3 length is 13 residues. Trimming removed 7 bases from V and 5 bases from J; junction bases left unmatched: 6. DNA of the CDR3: TGTGCCAGCACCGTGGACAGGGCTTATGGCTACACCTTC. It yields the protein CASTVDRAYGYTF. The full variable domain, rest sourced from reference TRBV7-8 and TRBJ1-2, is GAGVSQSPRYKVAKRGQDVALRCDPISGHVSLFWYQQALGQGPEFLTYFQNEAQLDKSGLPSDRFFAERPEGSVSTLKIQRTQQEDSAVYLCASTVDRAYGYTFGSGTRLTVV.

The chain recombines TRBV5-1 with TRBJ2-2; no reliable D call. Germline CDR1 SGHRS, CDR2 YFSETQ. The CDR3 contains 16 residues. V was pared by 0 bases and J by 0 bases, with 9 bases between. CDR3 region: CASSLAFATNTGELFF. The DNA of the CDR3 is TGCGCCAGCAGCTTGGCCTTCGCGACGAACACCGGGGAGCTGTTTTTT.

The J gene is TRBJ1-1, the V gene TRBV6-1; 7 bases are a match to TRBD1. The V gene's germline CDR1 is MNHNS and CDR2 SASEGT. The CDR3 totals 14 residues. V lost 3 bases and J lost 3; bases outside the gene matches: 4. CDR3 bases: TGTGCCAGCAGTGAGAGGCAGGGGGACACTGAAGCTTTCTTT. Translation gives CASSERQGDTEAFF.

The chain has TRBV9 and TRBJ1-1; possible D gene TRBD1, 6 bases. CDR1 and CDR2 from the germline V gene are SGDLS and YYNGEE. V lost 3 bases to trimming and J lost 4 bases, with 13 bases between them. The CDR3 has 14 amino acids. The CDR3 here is CASSAPRGTTEAFF. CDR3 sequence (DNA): TGTGCCAGCAGCGCCCCCAGGGGTACCACTGAAGCTTTCTTT.

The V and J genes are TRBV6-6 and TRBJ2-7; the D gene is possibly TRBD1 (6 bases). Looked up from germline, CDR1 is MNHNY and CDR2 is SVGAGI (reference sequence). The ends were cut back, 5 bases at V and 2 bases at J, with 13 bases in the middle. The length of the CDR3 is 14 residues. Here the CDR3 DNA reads TGTGCCAGCAGTCCCGGGACACGAGCCTACGAGCAGTACTTC. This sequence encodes CASSPGTRAYEQYF.